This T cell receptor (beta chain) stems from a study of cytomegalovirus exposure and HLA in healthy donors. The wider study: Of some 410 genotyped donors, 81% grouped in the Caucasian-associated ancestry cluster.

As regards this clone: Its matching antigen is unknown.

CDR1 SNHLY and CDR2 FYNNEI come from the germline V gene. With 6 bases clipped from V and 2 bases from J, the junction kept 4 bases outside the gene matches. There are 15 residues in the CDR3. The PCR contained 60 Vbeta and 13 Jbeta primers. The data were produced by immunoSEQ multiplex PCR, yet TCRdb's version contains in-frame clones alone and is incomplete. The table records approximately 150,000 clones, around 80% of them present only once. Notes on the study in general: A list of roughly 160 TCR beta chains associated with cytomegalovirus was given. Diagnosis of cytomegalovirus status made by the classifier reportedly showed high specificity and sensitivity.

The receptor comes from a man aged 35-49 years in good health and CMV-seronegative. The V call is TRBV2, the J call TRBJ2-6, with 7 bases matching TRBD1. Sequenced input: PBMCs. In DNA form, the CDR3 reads TGTGCCAGCAGCCCCGACAGGGCTGGGGCCAACGTCCTGACTTTC. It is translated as CASSPDRAGANVLTF.